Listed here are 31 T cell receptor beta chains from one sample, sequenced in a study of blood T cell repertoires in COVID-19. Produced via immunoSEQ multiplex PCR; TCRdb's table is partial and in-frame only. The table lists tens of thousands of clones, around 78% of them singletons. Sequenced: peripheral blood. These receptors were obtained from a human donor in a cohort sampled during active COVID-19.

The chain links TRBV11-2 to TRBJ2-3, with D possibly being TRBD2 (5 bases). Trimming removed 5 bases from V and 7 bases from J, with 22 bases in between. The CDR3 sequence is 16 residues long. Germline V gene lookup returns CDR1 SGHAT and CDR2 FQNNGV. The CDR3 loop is CASSPRLTGMRNTQYF. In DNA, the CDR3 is TGTGCCAGCAGCCCGCGACTGACCGGGATGAGGAATACGCAGTATTTT.

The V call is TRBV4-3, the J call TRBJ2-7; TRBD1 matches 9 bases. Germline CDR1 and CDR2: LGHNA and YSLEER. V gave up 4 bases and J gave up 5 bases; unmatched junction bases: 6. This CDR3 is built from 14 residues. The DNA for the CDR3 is TGCGCCAGCAGCCCAAACAGGGGGCAGAACGAGCAGTACTTC. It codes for CASSPNRGQNEQYF.

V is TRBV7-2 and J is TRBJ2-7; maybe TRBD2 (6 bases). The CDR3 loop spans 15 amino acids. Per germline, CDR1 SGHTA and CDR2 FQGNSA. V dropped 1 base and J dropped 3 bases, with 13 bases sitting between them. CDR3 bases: TGTGCCAGCAGCTTAGACCCTCGGGACTTCTACGAGCAGTACTTC. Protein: CASSLDPRDFYEQYF.

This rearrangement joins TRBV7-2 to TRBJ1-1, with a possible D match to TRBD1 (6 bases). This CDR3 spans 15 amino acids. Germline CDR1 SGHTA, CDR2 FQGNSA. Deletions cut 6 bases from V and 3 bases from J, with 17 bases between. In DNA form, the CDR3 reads TGTGCCAGCAGTTCCGACAGGTCAATTTACACTGAAGCTTTCTTT. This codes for CASSSDRSIYTEAFF. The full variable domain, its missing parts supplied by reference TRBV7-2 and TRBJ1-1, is GAGVSQSPSNKVTEKGKDVELRCDPISGHTALYWYRQSLGQGLEFLIYFQGNSAPDKSGLPSDRFSAERTGGSVSTLTIQRTQQEDSAVYLCASSSDRSIYTEAFFGQGTRLTVV.

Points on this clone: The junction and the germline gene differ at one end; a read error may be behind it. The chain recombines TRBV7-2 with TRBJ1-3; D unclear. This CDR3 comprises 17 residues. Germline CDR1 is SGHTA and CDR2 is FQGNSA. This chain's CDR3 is CASSLAPVARSGNTIYF. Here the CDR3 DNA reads TGTGCCAGCAGTTTAGCCCCCGTCGCGCGCTCTGGAAACACCATATATTTT.

The DNA of the CDR3 is TGTGCCAGCAGAACAGACAGGGTGACCTATGGCTACACCTTC. It is translated as CASRTDRVTYGYTF. V is TRBV28 and J is TRBJ1-2; 7 bases agree with TRBD1. CDR3 length: 14 residues. Looked up from germline, CDR1 is MDHEN and CDR2 is SYDVKM. V shed 6 bases, J shed 4 bases, and the junction held 8 bases outside the gene matches.

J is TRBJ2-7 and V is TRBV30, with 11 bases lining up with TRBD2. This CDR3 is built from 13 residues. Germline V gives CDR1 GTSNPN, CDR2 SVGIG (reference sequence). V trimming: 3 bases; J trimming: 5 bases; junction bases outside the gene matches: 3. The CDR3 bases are TGTGCCTGGAGCATAGCGGGGGGGGACGAGCAGTACTTC. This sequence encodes CAWSIAGGDEQYF.

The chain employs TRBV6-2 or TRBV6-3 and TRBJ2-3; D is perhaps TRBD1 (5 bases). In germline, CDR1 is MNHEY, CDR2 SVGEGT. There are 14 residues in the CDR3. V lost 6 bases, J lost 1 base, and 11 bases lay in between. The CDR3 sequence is CASSLLQGTDTQYF. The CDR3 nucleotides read TGTGCCAGCAGCCTATTACAGGGCACAGATACGCAGTATTTT.

Written as DNA, the CDR3 is TGTGCCAGCAGTGACAGGGTCTCTGGAAACACCATATATTTT. This codes for CASSDRVSGNTIYF. The V gene is TRBV2, the J gene TRBJ1-3, with a possible D match to TRBD1 (5 bases). Germline CDR1 is SNHLY and CDR2 is FYNNEI. The V end was cut by 3 bases, the J end by 0 bases, with 6 bases between. The CDR3 is 14 amino acids.

CDR3 bases: TGTGCCAGCAGCGAACAGCTAGGGGCCTACGAGCAGTACTTC. Protein: CASSEQLGAYEQYF. The V and J genes are TRBV9 and TRBJ2-7; the D gene is possibly TRBD1 (5 bases). In germline, CDR1 is SGDLS, CDR2 YYNGEE. The V end lost 3 bases, the J end lost 2 bases, and 12 bases lay between the germline ends. The CDR3 totals 14 residues.

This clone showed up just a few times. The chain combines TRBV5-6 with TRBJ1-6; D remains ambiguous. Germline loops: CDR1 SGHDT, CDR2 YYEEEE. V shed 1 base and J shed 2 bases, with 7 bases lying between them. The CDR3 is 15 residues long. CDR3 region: CASSLSGTYNSPLHF. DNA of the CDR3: TGTGCCAGCAGCTTGTCGGGAACCTATAATTCACCCCTCCACTTT.

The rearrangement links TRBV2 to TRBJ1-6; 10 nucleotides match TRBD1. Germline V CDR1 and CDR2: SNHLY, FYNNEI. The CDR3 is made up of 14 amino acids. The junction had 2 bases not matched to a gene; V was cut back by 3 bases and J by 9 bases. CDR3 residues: CASSEGQGSSPLHF. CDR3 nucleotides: TGTGCCAGCAGTGAGGGACAGGGGAGTTCACCCCTCCACTTT.

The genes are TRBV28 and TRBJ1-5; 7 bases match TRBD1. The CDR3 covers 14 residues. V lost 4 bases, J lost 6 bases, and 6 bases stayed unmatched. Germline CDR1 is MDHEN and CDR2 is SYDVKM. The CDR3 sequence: CASSYDRVGQPQHF. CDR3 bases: TGTGCCAGCAGTTACGACAGGGTCGGTCAGCCCCAGCATTTT.

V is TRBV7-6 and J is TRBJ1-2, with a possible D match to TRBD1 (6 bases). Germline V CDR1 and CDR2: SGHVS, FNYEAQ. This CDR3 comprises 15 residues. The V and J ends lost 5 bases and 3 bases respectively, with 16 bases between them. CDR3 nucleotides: TGTGCCAGCAGCCCCAGAGGGGGAGGGTACTATGGCTACACCTTC. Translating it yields CASSPRGGGYYGYTF.

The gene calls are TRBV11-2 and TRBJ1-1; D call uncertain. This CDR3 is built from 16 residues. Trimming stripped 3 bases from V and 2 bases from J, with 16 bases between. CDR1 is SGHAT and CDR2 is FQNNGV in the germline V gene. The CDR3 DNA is TGTGCCAGCAGCTTCCCTCCCCCGCTAAAAAACACTGAAGCTTTCTTT. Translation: CASSFPPPLKNTEAFF.

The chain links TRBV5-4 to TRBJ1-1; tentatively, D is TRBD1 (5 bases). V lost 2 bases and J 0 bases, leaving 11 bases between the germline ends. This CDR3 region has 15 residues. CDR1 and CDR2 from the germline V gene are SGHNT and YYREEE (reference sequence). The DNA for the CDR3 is TGTGCCAGCAGCTTAGATGGGGCCGTGAACACTGAAGCTTTCTTT. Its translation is CASSLDGAVNTEAFF.

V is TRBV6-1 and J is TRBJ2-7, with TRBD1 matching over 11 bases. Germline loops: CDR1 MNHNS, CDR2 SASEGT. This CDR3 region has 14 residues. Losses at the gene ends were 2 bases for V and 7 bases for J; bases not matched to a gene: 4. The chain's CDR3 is CASSERDRGREQYF. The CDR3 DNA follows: TGTGCCAGCAGTGAAAGGGACAGGGGGAGGGAGCAGTACTTC.

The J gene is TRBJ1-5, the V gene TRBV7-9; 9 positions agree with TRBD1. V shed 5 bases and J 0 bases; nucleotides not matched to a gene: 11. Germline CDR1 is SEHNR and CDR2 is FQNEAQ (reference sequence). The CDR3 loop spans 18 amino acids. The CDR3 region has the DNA TGTGCCAGCAGCCCCACAGGGGGCGACCTTTATAGCAATCAGCCCCAGCATTTT. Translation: CASSPTGGDLYSNQPQHF.

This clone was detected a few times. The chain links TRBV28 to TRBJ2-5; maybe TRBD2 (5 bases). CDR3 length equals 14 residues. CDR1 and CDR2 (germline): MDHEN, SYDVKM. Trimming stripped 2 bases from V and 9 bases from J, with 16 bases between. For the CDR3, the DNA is TGTGCCAGCAGTTTACGGGGTTTTTCGAGGTCCCAGTACTTC. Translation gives CASSLRGFSRSQYF.

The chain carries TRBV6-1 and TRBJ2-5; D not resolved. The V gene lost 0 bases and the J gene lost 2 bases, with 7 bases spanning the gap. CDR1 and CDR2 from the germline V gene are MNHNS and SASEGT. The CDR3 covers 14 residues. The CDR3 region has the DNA TGTGCCAGCAGTGAAGCGCAACTTCAAGAGACCCAGTACTTC. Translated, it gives CASSEAQLQETQYF.

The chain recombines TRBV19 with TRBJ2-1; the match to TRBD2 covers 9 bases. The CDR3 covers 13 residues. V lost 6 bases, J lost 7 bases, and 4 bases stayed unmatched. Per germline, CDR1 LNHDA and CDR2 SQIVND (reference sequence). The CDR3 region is CASSWSGGNEQFF. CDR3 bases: TGTGCCAGTAGCTGGAGCGGGGGGAATGAGCAGTTCTTC.

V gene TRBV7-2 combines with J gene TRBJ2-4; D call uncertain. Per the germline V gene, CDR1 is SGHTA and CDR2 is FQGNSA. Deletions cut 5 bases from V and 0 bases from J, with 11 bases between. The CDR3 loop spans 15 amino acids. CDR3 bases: TGTGCCAGCAGCCCCTCCTTTCTAGCCAAAAACATTCAGTACTTC. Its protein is CASSPSFLAKNIQYF. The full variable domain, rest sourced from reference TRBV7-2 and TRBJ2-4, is GAGVSQSPSNKVTEKGKDVELRCDPISGHTALYWYRQSLGQGLEFLIYFQGNSAPDKSGLPSDRFSAERTGGSVSTLTIQRTQQEDSAVYLCASSPSFLAKNIQYFGAGTRLSVL.

For the CDR3, the DNA is TGTGCCAGCAGCTCCTCAATCGGGCGGGGGGGCCCCGAGACCCAGTACTTC. It translates to CASSSSIGRGGPETQYF. This rearrangement joins TRBV7-2 to TRBJ2-5, with TRBD2 identical over 9 bases. The V and J ends lost 4 bases and 5 bases, in that order; junction bases with no gene match: 14. In germline, CDR1 is SGHTA, CDR2 FQGNSA. The CDR3 extends over 17 amino acids.

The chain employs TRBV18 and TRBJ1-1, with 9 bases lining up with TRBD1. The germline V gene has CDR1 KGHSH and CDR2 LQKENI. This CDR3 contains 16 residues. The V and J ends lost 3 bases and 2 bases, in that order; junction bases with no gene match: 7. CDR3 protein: CASSPRTGADNTEAFF. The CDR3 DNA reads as TGTGCCAGCTCACCTCGGACAGGGGCAGATAACACTGAAGCTTTCTTT.

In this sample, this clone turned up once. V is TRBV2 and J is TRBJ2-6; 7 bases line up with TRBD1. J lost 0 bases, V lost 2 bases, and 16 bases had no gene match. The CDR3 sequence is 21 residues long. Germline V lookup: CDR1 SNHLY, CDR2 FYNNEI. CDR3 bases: TGTGCCAGCAGTGAACGGGCACCGACAGGGATCCACCTCTCTGGGGCCAACGTCCTGACTTTC. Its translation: CASSERAPTGIHLSGANVLTF.

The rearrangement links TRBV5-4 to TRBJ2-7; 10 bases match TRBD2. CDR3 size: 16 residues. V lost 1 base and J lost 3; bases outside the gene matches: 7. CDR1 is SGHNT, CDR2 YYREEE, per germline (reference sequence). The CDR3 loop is CASSLFSSGGGYEQYF. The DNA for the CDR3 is TGTGCCAGCAGCTTGTTCTCCAGCGGGGGGGGCTACGAGCAGTACTTC.

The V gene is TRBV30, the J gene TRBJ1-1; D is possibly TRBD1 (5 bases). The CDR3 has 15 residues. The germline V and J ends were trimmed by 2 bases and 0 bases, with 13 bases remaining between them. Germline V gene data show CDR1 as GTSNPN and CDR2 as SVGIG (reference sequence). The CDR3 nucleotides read TGTGCCTGGAGTTCCGGGACGGGGGTGAACACTGAAGCTTTCTTT. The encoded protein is CAWSSGTGVNTEAFF.

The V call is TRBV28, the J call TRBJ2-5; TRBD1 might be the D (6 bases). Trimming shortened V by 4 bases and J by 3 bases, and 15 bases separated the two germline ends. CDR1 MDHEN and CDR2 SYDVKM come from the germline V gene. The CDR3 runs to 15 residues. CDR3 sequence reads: CASSSNRVLEETQYF. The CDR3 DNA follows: TGTGCCAGCAGTTCAAACAGGGTCCTCGAAGAGACCCAGTACTTC.

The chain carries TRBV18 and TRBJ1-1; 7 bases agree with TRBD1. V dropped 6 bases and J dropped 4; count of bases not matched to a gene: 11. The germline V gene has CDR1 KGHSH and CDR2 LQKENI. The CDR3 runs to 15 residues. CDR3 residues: CASSLDRVGGTEAFF. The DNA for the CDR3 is TGTGCCAGCTCCCTCGACAGGGTAGGGGGCACTGAAGCTTTCTTT.

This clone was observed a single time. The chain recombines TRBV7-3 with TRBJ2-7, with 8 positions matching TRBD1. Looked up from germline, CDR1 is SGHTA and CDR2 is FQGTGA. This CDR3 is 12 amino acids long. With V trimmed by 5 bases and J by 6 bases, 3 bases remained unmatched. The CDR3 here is CASSRTGGEQYF. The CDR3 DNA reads TGTGCCAGCAGCCGAACAGGGGGCGAGCAGTACTTC. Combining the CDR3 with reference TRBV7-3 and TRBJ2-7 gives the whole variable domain GAGVSQTPSNKVTEKGKYVELRCDPISGHTALYWYRQSLGQGPEFLIYFQGTGAADDSGLPNDRFFAVRPEGSVSTLKIQRTERGDSAVYLCASSRTGGEQYFGPGTRLTVT.

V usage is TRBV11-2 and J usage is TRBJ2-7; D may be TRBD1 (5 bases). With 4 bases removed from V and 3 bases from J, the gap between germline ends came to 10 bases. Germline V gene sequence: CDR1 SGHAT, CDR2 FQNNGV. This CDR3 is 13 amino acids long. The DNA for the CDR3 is TGTGCCAGCAGCTCGACAGAATTCTACGAGCAGTACTTC. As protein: CASSSTEFYEQYF.